A selection of T cell receptor beta chains follows, all from one sample in a study of blood T cell repertoires in COVID-19. The assay was immunoSEQ multiplex PCR, and TCRdb's table has in-frame clones only and misses some. The sample includes about 330,000 clones, 88% of them seen just once. Sample: peripheral blood. The origin of the receptors is a woman between 50 and 59 years old with active or convalescent COVID-19. Each CDR3 is given with its conserved first and last residue. D genes are given only for firm matches. Rows give clone size only sometimes, using once, few, many, or a class for an expanded clone.

size	D	J	V	CDR3	DNA
-	TRBD1	TRBJ2-7	TRBV12-3/TRBV12-4	CASRTGREQYF	TGTGCCAGCAGGACAGGGCGTGAGCAGTACTTC
-	-	TRBJ1-5	TRBV28	CASKTGGVRNQPQHF	TGTGCCAGCAAGACAGGTGGGGTAAGGAATCAGCCCCAGCATTTT
-	-	TRBJ1-2	TRBV19	CASSLAAAFIGYTF	TGTGCCAGTAGTCTGGCGGCAGCCTTTATCGGCTACACCTTC
-	-	TRBJ2-1	TRBV2	CASSVLYNEQFF	TGTGCCAGCAGCGTTCTCTACAATGAGCAGTTCTTC
-	-	TRBJ2-7	TRBV20-1	CSASPVYEQYF	TGCAGTGCTAGCCCGGTCTACGAGCAGTACTTC
-	-	TRBJ2-7	TRBV6-5	CASSFRSSYEQYF	TGTGCCAGCAGTTTTCGTAGCTCCTACGAGCAGTACTTC
once	TRBD2	TRBJ2-3	TRBV27	CASSHWTGLAVTDTQYF	TGTGCCAGCAGTCATTGGACAGGACTAGCGGTAACAGATACGCAGTATTTT
-	-	TRBJ2-7	TRBV7-8	CASSLGVGVEQYF	TGTGCCAGCAGCTTAGGGGTAGGGGTCGAGCAGTACTTC
once	TRBD2	TRBJ2-7	TRBV7-8	CATSSGGAYEQYF	TGTGCTACGTCTAGCGGGGGGGCCTACGAGCAGTACTTC
-	TRBD1	TRBJ2-2	TRBV4-2	CASSQEWRQGANTGELFF	TGTGCCAGCAGCCAAGAATGGAGACAGGGGGCTAACACCGGGGAGCTGTTTTTT
once	-	TRBJ1-1	TRBV7-2	CASSSRSPGPYRTEAFF	TGTGCCAGCAGCTCGCGCAGTCCAGGGCCTTACCGCACTGAAGCTTTCTTT
-	TRBD1	TRBJ2-6	TRBV2	CASSGQGAGANVLTF	TGTGCCAGCAGTGGACAGGGGGCAGGGGCCAACGTCCTGACTTTC
-	-	TRBJ2-7	TRBV3-1/TRBV3-2	CASSPQGSAREQYF	TGTGCCAGCAGCCCCCAGGGGTCTGCGCGGGAGCAGTACTTC
-	TRBD2	TRBJ2-1	TRBV4-1	CASSQEGLAGRNEQFF	TGCGCCAGCAGCCAAGAAGGCCTAGCGGGGAGGAATGAGCAGTTCTTC
-	TRBD1	TRBJ1-2	TRBV6-5	CASRGTGERGHGYTF	TGTGCCAGCAGGGGTACAGGGGAACGCGGCCATGGCTACACCTTC
-	TRBD1	TRBJ1-1	TRBV11-2	CASSPSGGINTEAFF	TGTGCCAGCAGCCCCTCAGGGGGGATCAACACTGAAGCTTTCTTT
-	TRBD2	TRBJ2-5	TRBV15	CATSKGGTSGGETQYF	TGTGCCACCAGCAAGGGAGGGACTAGCGGGGGGGAGACCCAGTACTTC
once	-	TRBJ1-1	TRBV18	CASSGENEAFF	TGTGCCAGCTCAGGGGAGAATGAAGCTTTCTTT
-	TRBD1	TRBJ1-2	TRBV4-3	CASSQAVDRGVDGYTF	TGCGCCAGCAGCCAAGCGGTGGACAGGGGGGTTGATGGCTACACCTTC
-	-	TRBJ2-7	TRBV7-2	CASSLSVYEQYF	TGTGCCAGCAGCTTATCAGTTTACGAGCAGTACTTC
once	-	TRBJ2-7	TRBV3-1/TRBV3-2	CASSLQAAYEQYF	TGTGCCAGCAGCCTCCAAGCCGCGTACGAGCAGTACTTC
-	-	TRBJ2-7	TRBV30	CAWSTDRFYEQYF	TGTGCCTGGAGTACCGACAGATTCTACGAGCAGTACTTC
few	-	TRBJ1-2	TRBV29-1	CSVEQGNYGYTF	TGCAGCGTTGAACAGGGGAACTATGGCTACACCTTC
-	-	TRBJ1-4	TRBV6-5	CASRGVNEKLFF	TGTGCCTCCAGGGGTGTCAATGAAAAACTGTTTTTT
-	TRBD2	TRBJ2-1	TRBV3-1/TRBV3-2	CASSPLLAGGSDNEQFF	TGTGCCAGCAGCCCTCTTTTAGCGGGAGGATCCGACAATGAGCAGTTCTTC
-	-	TRBJ2-3	TRBV2	CASRYEGWGLEKSTDTQYF	TGTGCCAGCCGCTATGAGGGGTGGGGACTGGAGAAGAGCACAGATACGCAGTATTTT
-	TRBD1	TRBJ1-5	TRBV18	CASSPPRTGEDQPQHF	TGTGCCAGCTCACCGCCTAGGACAGGGGAGGATCAGCCCCAGCATTTT
few	-	TRBJ1-3	TRBV29-1	CSVEDRSTGTGNTIYF	TGCAGCGTTGAAGATCGATCAACAGGAACTGGAAACACCATATATTTT
-	TRBD1	TRBJ1-4	TRBV16	CASSLRTGGSTNEKLFF	TGTGCCAGCAGCCTGCGGACAGGGGGTTCGACTAATGAAAAACTGTTTTTT
-	-	TRBJ1-5	TRBV7-2	CASSLGGGRQPQHF	TGTGCCAGCAGCTTAGGCGGGGGTAGGCAGCCCCAGCATTTT
-	-	TRBJ1-3	TRBV14	CASSQEANPGNTIYF	TGTGCCAGCAGCCAAGAGGCCAATCCTGGAAACACCATATATTTT
-	-	TRBJ2-5	TRBV13	CASSTDGAGSGETQYF	TGTGCCAGCAGCACCGACGGGGCAGGGAGCGGGGAGACCCAGTACTTC
-	-	TRBJ2-7	TRBV4-3	CASSQGLSSYEQYF	TGCGCCAGCAGCCAAGGTCTAAGCTCCTACGAGCAGTACTTC
-	TRBD1	TRBJ2-7	TRBV9	CASSAQTGAHYEQYF	TGTGCCAGCAGCGCCCAGACAGGGGCACACTACGAGCAGTACTTC
-	TRBD1	TRBJ1-2	TRBV18	CASSPSGTGANYGYTF	TGTGCCAGCTCACCTTCCGGGACAGGGGCTAACTATGGCTACACCTTC
-	-	TRBJ2-5	TRBV10-2	CASSEIVAATTPRETQYF	TGCGCCAGCAGTGAGATAGTAGCGGCCACCACCCCCAGAGAGACCCAGTACTTC
-	-	TRBJ2-7	TRBV4-3	CASSQEDSTHYEQYF	TGCGCCAGCAGCCAAGAGGACTCTACCCACTACGAGCAGTACTTC
-	-	TRBJ1-4	TRBV12-3/TRBV12-4	CASSNRDEKLFF	TGTGCCAGCAGTAACAGAGATGAAAAACTGTTTTTT
-	TRBD1	TRBJ2-5	TRBV11-3	CASSVWTGGAETQYF	TGTGCCAGCAGCGTCTGGACAGGGGGCGCGGAGACCCAGTACTTC
once	-	TRBJ2-3	TRBV7-9	CASSLVSGGSTDTQYF	TGTGCCAGCAGCTTAGTTTCGGGGGGCAGCACAGATACGCAGTATTTT
-	TRBD1	TRBJ1-5	TRBV3-1/TRBV3-2	CASSQDWTGGEQPQHF	TGTGCCAGCAGCCAAGATTGGACAGGGGGGGAACAGCCCCAGCATTTT
-	TRBD1	TRBJ2-1	TRBV15	CATSIGQGRYNEQFF	TGTGCCACCAGCATTGGACAGGGACGGTACAATGAGCAGTTCTTC
-	TRBD1	TRBJ1-4	TRBV12-5	CASGLVIGTATNEKLFF	TGTGCTAGTGGTTTGGTAATCGGGACAGCAACTAATGAAAAACTGTTTTTT
once	-	TRBJ2-7	TRBV2	CASTLEGGAASGEQYF	TGTGCCAGCACCCTGGAAGGGGGAGCGGCCTCGGGGGAGCAGTACTTC
few	-	TRBJ1-3	TRBV18	CASSPQTRKDGNTIYF	TGTGCCAGCTCACCTCAGACACGGAAGGATGGAAACACCATATATTTT
-	-	TRBJ1-1	TRBV4-2	CASSPDPGEDTEAFF	TGTGCCAGCAGCCCCGACCCGGGGGAAGACACTGAAGCTTTCTTT
-	TRBD2	TRBJ2-5	TRBV5-1	CASSPTWTSGSQETQYF	TGCGCCAGCAGCCCAACCTGGACTAGCGGGTCCCAAGAGACCCAGTACTTC
-	TRBD1	TRBJ1-4	TRBV11-1	CASSFGRQGALEKLFF	TGTGCCAGCAGCTTCGGCCGACAGGGGGCCCTTGAAAAACTGTTTTTT
-	TRBD1	TRBJ1-1	TRBV6-2/TRBV6-3	CASSPGTGGEAFF	TGTGCCAGCAGTCCCGGGACAGGAGGAGAAGCTTTCTTT
-	-	TRBJ1-1	TRBV7-2	CASSLGGVNTEAFF	TGTGCCAGCAGCTTAGGGGGGGTGAACACTGAAGCTTTCTTT
-	-	TRBJ1-1	TRBV18	CASSPREGNTEAFF	TGTGCCAGCTCACCAAGGGAGGGGAACACTGAAGCTTTCTTT
-	-	TRBJ1-5	TRBV7-2	CASSRGGEVGNQPQHF	TGTGCCAGCAGTCGAGGGGGGGAGGTGGGGAATCAGCCCCAGCATTTT
-	-	TRBJ2-2	TRBV6-5	CASRLFRAGELFF	TGTGCCAGCAGATTGTTCAGGGCTGGGGAGCTGTTTTTT